These 5 T cell receptor beta chains originate from one sample sequenced in a study of identical twins' blood T cells. TCRdb itself ran the 5' RACE reads through MiXCR, one entry per CDR3 protein. The data contain a few hundred thousand distinct CDR3 sequences, 25% to 35% of them seen just once; the ten biggest clones take up roughly 6.1%. The specimen sequenced was PBMCs. These receptors were collected from a woman between 18 and 50 years old in good health.

This clonotype was seen only a few times. The chain has TRBV6-6 and TRBJ1-4, with D tentatively TRBD1 (5 bases). The germline V gene encodes CDR1 MNHNY and CDR2 SVGAGI (reference sequence). The CDR3 contains 15 residues. Trimming removed 5 bases at V and 8 bases at J, with 18 bases between. DNA of the CDR3: TGTGCCAGCAGTCCCCCTGCAGCCCGGGGGGAAAAACTGTTTTTT. Protein product: CASSPPAARGEKLFF.

There are a few counts of this clonotype. V gene TRBV29-1 combines with J gene TRBJ1-2; D may be TRBD1 (5 bases). V shed 7 bases and J shed 8 bases, with 14 bases lying between them. CDR1 is SQVTM and CDR2 is ANQGSEA in the germline V gene. This CDR3 is built from 11 residues. The CDR3 is CSAEGEDGYTF. In nucleotides, the CDR3 is TGCAGCGCCGAAGGGGAAGACGGCTACACCTTC.

In its sample, this clonotype was seen a few times. The chain employs TRBV20-1 and TRBJ1-2; no firm D call. Trimming left V 6 bases short and J 7 bases short, with 12 bases between. Germline V CDR1 and CDR2: DFQATT, SNEGSKA (reference sequence). The CDR3 is made up of 11 amino acids. CDR3 region: CSAPAPGGYTF. In DNA form, the CDR3 reads TGCAGTGCGCCAGCTCCGGGTGGCTACACCTTC.

This sequence joins TRBV5-1 and TRBJ1-1; no clear D. The V end lost 1 base, the J end lost 11 bases, and 12 bases lay between the germline ends. Germline V gene sequence: CDR1 SGHRS, CDR2 YFSETQ. This CDR3 is 12 amino acids long. CDR3 residues: CASSLTGSGAFF. In nucleotides, the CDR3 is TGCGCCAGCAGCTTGACTGGGAGCGGGGCTTTCTTT. Based on the CDR3 plus reference TRBV5-1 and TRBJ1-1, the full variable domain is KAGVTQTPRYLIKTRGQQVTLSCSPISGHRSVSWYQQTPGQGLQFLFEYFSETQRNKGNFPGRFSGRQFSNSRSEMNVSTLELGDSALYLCASSLTGSGAFFGQGTRLTVV.

Regarding this clonotype: The CDR3 end shows no conserved phenylalanine or tryptophan, and so a read error is likely. The chain is built from TRBV15 and TRBJ2-4; D is perhaps TRBD1 (5 bases). The V end lost 3 bases, the J end lost 4 bases, and 16 bases lay between the germline ends. The germline gives CDR1 LNHNV, CDR2 YYDKDF (reference sequence). This CDR3 is 16 amino acids long. CDR3 nucleotides: TGTGCCACCAGCAGGCGTGAGGACACGTTAAAAAACATTCAGTACCTC. This gives the protein CATSRREDTLKNIQYL.